This T cell receptor beta chain was observed in a study of shared clonotypes between healthy human individuals. Comments on this clone: Its target is not known.

It was at deep level that the assay was run. Data came from immunoSEQ multiplex PCR; TCRdb stores just in-frame clones and leaves some out. The profile covers 2,500,000 or so clones, with less than 95% appearing a single time and roughly 0.34% taken by the ten largest. The CDR3 covers 11 residues. Germline V gene data show CDR1 as SGHVS and CDR2 as FNYEAQ. V shed 8 bases and J shed 8 bases, with 12 bases lying between them. Overall study results and limits: In the sorted subsets, rarefaction showed sequencing was incomplete despite large depth.

Division of CD4+ cells produced a CD45RA+ naive subset and a CD45RA-negative memory subset. The genes are TRBV7-6 and TRBJ1-2; D uncertain. The sequencing sample was made of naive CD4+ T cells from PBMCs. Documented subset: CD45RA+ positively selected. The TCR was taken from a man between 18 and 29 years old in good health. Some clones in this sample may be carry-over from other donors' samples. CDR3 sequence (DNA): TGTGCCAGCTCCGCCGGCGGAGGCTACACCTTC. This sequence encodes CASSAGGGYTF. Filled out from reference TRBV7-6 and TRBJ1-2, the complete variable domain reads GAGVSQSPRYKVTKRGQDVALRCDPISGHVSLYWYRQALGQGPEFLTYFNYEAQQDKSGLPNDRFSAERPEGSISTLTIQRTEQRDSAMYRCASSAGGGYTFGSGTRLTVV.